This T cell receptor beta chain comes out of a study of Ad26.COV2.S vaccination and SARS-CoV-2 variants. Overall study: The authors gave Ad26.COV2.S intramuscularly, either once or twice 56 days apart.

Details on this clone: Antigen unknown.

The data were produced by immunoSEQ multiplex PCR, yet TCRdb's version contains in-frame clones alone and is incomplete. The sample includes about 320,000 clones, about nine tenths of them seen just once. The treatment: roughly 20 received Ad26.COV2.S at low or high dose, single or two shots; 5 received placebo; per-sample allocation not given. Day 63 after the first vaccine or placebo injection was the time point for sampling. Whole-study results and caveats: The authors reported substantial breadth in spike-specific CD8+ and CD4+ T cell responses after vaccination. Non-spike TCR breadth was similar in vaccine and placebo recipients.

The source is a person between 18 and 60 years old who received the Ad26.COV2.S COVID-19 vaccine or a placebo. The sequencing used peripheral blood, collected in a trial of Ad26.COV2.S vaccine versus placebo.

The CDR3 loop reads CASSQEITPEGAGEAFF. The CDR3 DNA reads as TGCGCCAGCAGCCAAGAGATAACTCCCGAGGGGGCTGGGGAAGCTTTCTTT. This chain links TRBV4-3 with TRBJ1-1, with 7 bases that match TRBD1. This CDR3 contains 17 residues. CDR1 and CDR2 (germline): LGHNA, YSLEER. V shed 0 bases, J shed 8 bases, and the junction held 15 bases outside the gene matches.